The source of this TCR beta chain is a study of T cells in Graves' hyperthyroidism and ophthalmopathy. General study results and limits: A 13 V-J model separated ophthalmopathy from stable hyperthyroidism.

Amplification yielded TCR beta CDR3 regions, with RNA transcripts as the source. Researchers ran a first-round RT-PCR on the TCR CDR3 using the HTBI primer set. A single record per CDR3 protein comes from TCRdb applying MiXCR to the multiplex PCR reads. The table lists a few hundred thousand distinct CDR3 sequences, 46% of them singletons. As to this clonotype: As yet, its antigen is unknown.

The V end lost 5 bases, the J end lost 8 bases, and 12 bases lay between the germline ends. Germline CDR1 reads SGHTA; CDR2 reads FQGNSA. The CDR3 has 13 residues. The genes are TRBV7-2 and TRBJ1-4; D remains ambiguous. The sequenced sample consisted of peripheral blood or thyroid tissue (not recorded which). The receptor comes from an adult woman with Graves' disease, either hyperthyroidism or ophthalmopathy (not recorded which). This chain's CDR3 is CASSRVFGEKLFF. CDR3 bases: TGTGCCAGCAGCCGCGTATTTGGAGAAAAACTGTTTTTT.